This TCR beta chain was sequenced for a study of beta chain features in type 1 diabetes. Investigators reverse transcribed all isolated RNA, so they sequenced expressed TCRB transcripts. Clones were read by immunoSEQ multiplex PCR, and TCRdb kept only the in-frame ones, dropping some. The sample holds 680,000 or so clones, roughly a sixth seen once. The CDR3 is made up of 11 amino acids. Trimming cost V 1 base and J 8 bases, with 5 bases left between them. Germline CDR1 and CDR2: DFQATT and SNEGSKA (reference sequence). This clone has a handful of counts. The rearrangement uses TRBV20-1 and TRBJ1-4; D remains ambiguous. Sequences were obtained from naive CD4+ T cells from blood. The TCR comes from a man aged 18 to 35 in good health. CDR3 in DNA: TGCAGTGCTAGAGCCTACGAAAAACTGTTTTTT. Its protein is CSARAYEKLFF.